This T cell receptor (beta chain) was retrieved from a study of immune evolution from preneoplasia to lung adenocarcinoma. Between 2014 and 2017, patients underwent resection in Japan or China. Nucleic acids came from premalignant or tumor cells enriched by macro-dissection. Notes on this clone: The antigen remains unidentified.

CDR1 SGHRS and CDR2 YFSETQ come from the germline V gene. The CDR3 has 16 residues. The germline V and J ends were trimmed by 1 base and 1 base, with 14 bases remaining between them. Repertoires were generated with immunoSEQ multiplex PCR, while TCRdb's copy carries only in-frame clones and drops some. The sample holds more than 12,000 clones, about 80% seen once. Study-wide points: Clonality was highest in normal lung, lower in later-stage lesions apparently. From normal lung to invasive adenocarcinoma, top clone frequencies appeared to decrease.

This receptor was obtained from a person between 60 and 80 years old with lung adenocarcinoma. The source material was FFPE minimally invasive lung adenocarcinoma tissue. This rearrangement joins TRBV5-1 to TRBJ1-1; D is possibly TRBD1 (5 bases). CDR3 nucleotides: TGCGCCAGCAGCTTGTCCCCAGGGAAGACGAACACTGAAGCTTTCTTT. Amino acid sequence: CASSLSPGKTNTEAFF.